This T cell receptor (beta chain) emerged from a study of shared clonotypes between healthy human individuals. General observations from the study: Sequencing depth was expected to influence donor clonotype sharing. Non-shared clonotypes had lower generation probabilities than those shared by all four donors.

The genomic DNA of each subset was split evenly across several immunoSEQ plates. Sequencing was performed with immunoSEQ multiplex PCR; in TCRdb, only in-frame clones are kept and a portion is missing. The repertoire holds a few million clones, with 90% to 95% as singletons. Germline assignment: CDR1 SGHAT and CDR2 FQNNGV. V gave up 3 bases and J gave up 2 bases, with 5 bases separating them. The CDR3 sequence is 12 residues long. The naive CD8 subset, CD45RO-negative cells positively selected for CCR7, excluded terminally differentiated effector memory CD45RA+ cells. On this clone itself: No antigen is known for it.

The J gene is TRBJ2-7, the V gene TRBV11-2; no clear D gene. Sequencing was carried out using naive CD8+ T cells from PBMCs. The sequence derives from a man between 18 and 35 years old in good health. Some clones in this sample may be carry-over from other donors' samples. The CDR3 DNA is TGTGCCAGCAGCTTTTCGACCTACGAGCAGTACTTC. As protein: CASSFSTYEQYF.